These 11 T cell receptor beta chains came from one sample sequenced in a study of blood T cell repertoires in COVID-19. Some clones are missing from TCRdb's copy, which holds only in-frame ones; the method was immunoSEQ multiplex PCR. The sample contains around 53,000 clones, around 76% of which appear only once. The sample was peripheral blood. These receptors all stem from a man aged 50-59 years with active or convalescent COVID-19.

This rearrangement joins TRBV5-1 to TRBJ1-2; D is ambiguous. The ends were cut back, 4 bases at V and 5 bases at J, with 12 bases in the middle. Germline CDR1 SGHRS, CDR2 YFSETQ. The CDR3 sequence is 13 residues long. In nucleotides, the CDR3 is TGCGCCAGCAGCACCGACGGGGTGTATGGCTACACCTTC. Translating gives CASSTDGVYGYTF.

The chain carries TRBV12-2 and TRBJ2-7; TRBD1, the table's D call, was not compared with the DNA. TRBV12-2 is flagged as a pseudogene. This CDR3 is built from 14 residues. CDR3 sequence reads: CASRSNGASYEQYF. CDR3 nucleotide sequence: TGTGCAAGTCGCTCAAATGGGGCCTCCTACGAGCAGTACTTC.

V is TRBV6-5 and J is TRBJ1-1; D is uncertain. The CDR3 runs to 11 residues. Germline loops: CDR1 MNHEY, CDR2 SVGAGI. The V and J ends lost 10 bases and 0 bases respectively, with 6 bases between them. The CDR3 bases are TGTGCCACACCTATGAACACTGAAGCTTTCTTT. It yields the protein CATPMNTEAFF.

This clone was detected once. The CDR3, as DNA: TGCGCCAGCAGCTCCGAGGTAGGGGCCACAAACTACGAGCAGTACTTC. Translating gives CASSSEVGATNYEQYF. The J gene is TRBJ2-7, the V gene TRBV5-1; tentatively, D is TRBD1 (5 bases). Germline V gene sequence: CDR1 SGHRS, CDR2 YFSETQ. There are 16 residues in the CDR3. The V gene lost 3 bases and the J gene lost 3 bases, with 19 bases spanning the gap.

This rearrangement joins TRBV2 to TRBJ2-5; 8 bases are a match to TRBD2. Germline-derived CDR1 and CDR2 are SNHLY and FYNNEI. V was pared by 6 bases and J by 5 bases, with 14 bases of the junction left unmatched. The CDR3 contains 16 residues. CDR3 residues: CASRKEAGGGVETQYF. CDR3 bases: TGTGCCAGCAGGAAAGAGGCGGGGGGCGGCGTCGAGACCCAGTACTTC.

The chain joins TRBV9 to TRBJ1-2; D unclear. This CDR3 comprises 15 residues. Trimming removed 4 bases from V and 7 bases from J, with 20 bases in between. Germline-derived CDR1 and CDR2 are SGDLS and YYNGEE. The DNA of the CDR3 is TGTGCCAGCAGCCCCGAGTGGGAGAGGATGAGTGGCTACACCTTC. Translated: CASSPEWERMSGYTF.

Many counts were recorded for this clone. Other DNA sequences from this sample encode an identical CDR3 as well. This sequence joins TRBV7-2 and TRBJ2-2; 9 nucleotides match TRBD1. This CDR3 comprises 15 residues. After removal of 5 bases from V and 5 bases from J, the junction contained 6 bases not matched to a gene. Germline-derived CDR1 and CDR2 are SGHTA and FQGNSA. CDR3: CASSPHRGLTGELFF. The CDR3 region has the DNA TGTGCCAGCAGCCCACACAGGGGGCTGACCGGGGAGCTGTTTTTT.

J is TRBJ2-7 and V is TRBV6-5; 9 positions agree with TRBD2. The ends lost 5 bases at V and 2 bases at J; junction bases unmatched: 4. The CDR3 is 14 residues long. The germline V gene encodes CDR1 MNHEY and CDR2 SVGAGI. This CDR3 is CASSPAGGTYEQYF. CDR3 DNA sequence: TGTGCCAGCAGTCCAGCGGGGGGAACCTACGAGCAGTACTTC.

V and J are TRBV19 and TRBJ1-5; TRBD1 aligns across 7 bases. Trimming at V came to 5 bases and at J to 3 bases, leaving 13 bases not matched to a gene. This CDR3 spans 17 amino acids. Germline loops: CDR1 LNHDA, CDR2 SQIVND (reference sequence). CDR3 sequence: CASSSTTGVFFNQPQHF. CDR3 bases: TGTGCCAGTAGTTCGACCACAGGGGTCTTTTTCAATCAGCCCCAGCATTTT.

The V gene is TRBV7-9, the J gene TRBJ1-5, with TRBD1 matching over 9 bases. The CDR3 totals 17 residues. V lost 5 bases, J lost 0 bases, and 8 bases stayed unmatched. Germline V gene lookup returns CDR1 SEHNR and CDR2 FQNEAQ (reference sequence). CDR3: CASSHEQGASSNQPQHF. CDR3 bases: TGTGCCAGCAGCCACGAACAGGGGGCTAGTAGCAATCAGCCCCAGCATTTT.

J is TRBJ1-5 and V is TRBV7-3; possibly TRBD1 for D (5 bases). V was clipped by 0 bases and J by 9 bases, with 12 bases between them. The CDR3 runs 14 residues. Germline V gives CDR1 SGHTA, CDR2 FQGTGA. CDR3 nucleotide sequence: TGTGCCAGCAGCTTAACGGGGGAGGTGGGGCCCCAGCATTTT. The encoded protein is CASSLTGEVGPQHF. The full variable domain, rest sourced from reference TRBV7-3 and TRBJ1-5, is GAGVSQTPSNKVTEKGKYVELRCDPISGHTALYWYRQSLGQGPEFLIYFQGTGAADDSGLPNDRFFAVRPEGSVSTLKIQRTERGDSAVYLCASSLTGEVGPQHFGDGTRLSIL.